This T cell receptor beta chain was recovered during a study of Ad26.COV2.S vaccination and SARS-CoV-2 variants. Study results and caveats: From the TCR breadth and depth analyses, total T cell responses may have been underestimated.

Data came from immunoSEQ multiplex PCR; TCRdb stores just in-frame clones and leaves some out. The data contain some 340,000 clones, approximately 86% of them singletons. This clone was recorded only once. Its antigen remains unknown. The treatment: roughly 19 received Ad26.COV2.S at low or high dose, single or two shots; about 5 received placebo; per-sample allocation not given. Material that was analyzed had been drawn on day 63 after the first vaccine or placebo injection. Trimming left V 1 base short and J 6 bases short, with 3 bases between. Germline assignment: CDR1 SEHNR and CDR2 FQNEAQ (reference sequence). The CDR3 length is 11 residues.

This sample comprised peripheral blood, obtained in a trial of Ad26.COV2.S vaccine versus placebo. This receptor was obtained from a person between 18 and 59 years old who received the Ad26.COV2.S COVID-19 vaccine or a placebo. This chain connects TRBV7-9 to TRBJ1-2; D unclear. CDR3 sequence (DNA): TGTGCCAGCAGCTTAGGGGATGGCTACACCTTC. This sequence encodes CASSLGDGYTF.